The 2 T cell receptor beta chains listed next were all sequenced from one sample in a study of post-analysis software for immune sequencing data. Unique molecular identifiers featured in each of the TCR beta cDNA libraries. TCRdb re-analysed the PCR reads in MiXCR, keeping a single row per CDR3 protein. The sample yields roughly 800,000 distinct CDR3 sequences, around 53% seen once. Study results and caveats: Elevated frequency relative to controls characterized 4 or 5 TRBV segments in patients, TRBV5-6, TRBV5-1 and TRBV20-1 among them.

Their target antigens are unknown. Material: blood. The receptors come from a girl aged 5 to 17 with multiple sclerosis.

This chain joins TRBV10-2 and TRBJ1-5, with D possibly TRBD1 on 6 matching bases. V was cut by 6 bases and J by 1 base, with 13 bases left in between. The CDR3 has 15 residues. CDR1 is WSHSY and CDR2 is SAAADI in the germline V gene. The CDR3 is CASRETGASNQPQHF. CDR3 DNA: TGCGCCAGCAGGGAGACAGGAGCCAGCAATCAGCCCCAGCATTTT.

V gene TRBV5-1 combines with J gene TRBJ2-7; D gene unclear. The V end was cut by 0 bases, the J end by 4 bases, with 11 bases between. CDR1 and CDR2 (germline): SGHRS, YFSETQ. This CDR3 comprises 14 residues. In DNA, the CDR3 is TGCGCCAGCAGCTTGGATGGCAGAGATTACGAGCAGTACTTC. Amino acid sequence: CASSLDGRDYEQYF. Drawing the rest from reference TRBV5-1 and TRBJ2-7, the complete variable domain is KAGVTQTPRYLIKTRGQQVTLSCSPISGHRSVSWYQQTPGQGLQFLFEYFSETQRNKGNFPGRFSGRQFSNSRSEMNVSTLELGDSALYLCASSLDGRDYEQYFGPGTRLTVT.